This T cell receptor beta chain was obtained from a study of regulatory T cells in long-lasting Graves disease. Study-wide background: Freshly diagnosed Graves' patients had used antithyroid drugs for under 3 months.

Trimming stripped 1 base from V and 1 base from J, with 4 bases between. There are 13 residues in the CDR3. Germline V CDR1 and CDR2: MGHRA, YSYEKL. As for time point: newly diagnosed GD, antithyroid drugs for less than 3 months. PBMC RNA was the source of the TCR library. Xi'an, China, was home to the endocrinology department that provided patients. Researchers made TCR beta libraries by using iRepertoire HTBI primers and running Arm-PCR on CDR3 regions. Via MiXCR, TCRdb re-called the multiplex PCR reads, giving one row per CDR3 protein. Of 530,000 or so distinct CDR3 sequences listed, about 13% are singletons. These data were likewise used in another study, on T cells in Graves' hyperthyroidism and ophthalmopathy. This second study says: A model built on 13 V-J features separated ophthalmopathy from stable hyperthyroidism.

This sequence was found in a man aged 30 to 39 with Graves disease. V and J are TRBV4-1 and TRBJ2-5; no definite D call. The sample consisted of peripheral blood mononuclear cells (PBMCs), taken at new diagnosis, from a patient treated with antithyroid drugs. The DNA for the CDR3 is TGCGCCAGCAGCCAAGTCTTCCAAGAGACCCAGTACTTC. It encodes CASSQVFQETQYF.